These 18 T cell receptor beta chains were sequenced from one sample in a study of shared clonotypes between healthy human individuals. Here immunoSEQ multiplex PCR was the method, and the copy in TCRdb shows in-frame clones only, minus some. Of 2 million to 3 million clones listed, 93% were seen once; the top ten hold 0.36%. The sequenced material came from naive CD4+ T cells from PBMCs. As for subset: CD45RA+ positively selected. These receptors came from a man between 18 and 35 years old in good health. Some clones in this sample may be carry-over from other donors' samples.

CDR3 sequence: CASSLRTSGSGETQYF. CDR3 nucleotide sequence: TGTGCCAGCAGCTTGAGGACTAGCGGGAGTGGGGAGACCCAGTACTTC. The gene calls are TRBV7-2 and TRBJ2-5, with 13 bases aligning to TRBD2. Germline V lookup: CDR1 SGHTA, CDR2 FQGNSA. V lost 3 bases and J lost 5; bases outside the gene matches: 6. The CDR3 contains 16 residues.

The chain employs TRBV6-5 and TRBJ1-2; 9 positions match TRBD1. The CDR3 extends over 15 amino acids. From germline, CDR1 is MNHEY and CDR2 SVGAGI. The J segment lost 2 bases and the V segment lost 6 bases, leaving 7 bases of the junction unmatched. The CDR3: CASRLRDRVNYGYTF. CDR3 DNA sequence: TGTGCCAGCAGACTCCGGGACAGGGTAAACTATGGCTACACCTTC.

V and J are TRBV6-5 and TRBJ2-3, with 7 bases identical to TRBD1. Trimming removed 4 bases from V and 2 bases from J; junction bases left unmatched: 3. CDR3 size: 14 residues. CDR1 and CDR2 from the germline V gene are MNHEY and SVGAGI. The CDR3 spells CASSLGQFTDTQYF. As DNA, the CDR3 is TGTGCCAGCAGTTTGGGACAGTTCACAGATACGCAGTATTTT.

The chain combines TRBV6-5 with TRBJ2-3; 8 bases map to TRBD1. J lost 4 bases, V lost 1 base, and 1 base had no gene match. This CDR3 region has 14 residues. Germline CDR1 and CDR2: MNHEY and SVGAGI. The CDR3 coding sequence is TGTGCCAGCAGTTACTACAGGGGGGCAGATACGCAGTATTTT. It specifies CASSYYRGADTQYF.

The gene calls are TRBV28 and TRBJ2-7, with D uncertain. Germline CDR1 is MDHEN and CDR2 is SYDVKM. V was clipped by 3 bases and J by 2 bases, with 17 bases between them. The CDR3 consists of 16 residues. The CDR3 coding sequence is TGTGCCAGCAGTTTTCAAGTAGCCTCATTACCCTACGAGCAGTACTTC. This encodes CASSFQVASLPYEQYF.

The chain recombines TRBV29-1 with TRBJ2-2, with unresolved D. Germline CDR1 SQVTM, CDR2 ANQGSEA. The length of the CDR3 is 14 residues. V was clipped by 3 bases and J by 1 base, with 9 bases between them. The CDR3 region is CSVDDNQNTGELFF. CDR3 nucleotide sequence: TGCAGCGTTGATGACAACCAGAACACCGGGGAGCTGTTTTTT.

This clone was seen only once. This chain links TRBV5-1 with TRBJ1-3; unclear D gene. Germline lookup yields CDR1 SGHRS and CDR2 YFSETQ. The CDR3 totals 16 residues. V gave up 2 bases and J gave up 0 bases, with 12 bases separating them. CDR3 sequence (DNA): TGCGCCAGCAGCTTCCCGGAGGCCGGCTCTGGAAACACCATATATTTT. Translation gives CASSFPEAGSGNTIYF. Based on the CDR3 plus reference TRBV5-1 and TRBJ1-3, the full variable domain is KAGVTQTPRYLIKTRGQQVTLSCSPISGHRSVSWYQQTPGQGLQFLFEYFSETQRNKGNFPGRFSGRQFSNSRSEMNVSTLELGDSALYLCASSFPEAGSGNTIYFGEGSWLTVV.

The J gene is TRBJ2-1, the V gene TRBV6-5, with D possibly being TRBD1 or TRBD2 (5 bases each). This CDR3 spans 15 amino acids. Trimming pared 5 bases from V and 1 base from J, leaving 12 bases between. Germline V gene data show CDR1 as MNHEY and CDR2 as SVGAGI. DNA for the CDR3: TGTGCCAGCAGTCCCGAGAGGGGTTCCTACAATGAGCAGTTCTTC. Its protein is CASSPERGSYNEQFF.

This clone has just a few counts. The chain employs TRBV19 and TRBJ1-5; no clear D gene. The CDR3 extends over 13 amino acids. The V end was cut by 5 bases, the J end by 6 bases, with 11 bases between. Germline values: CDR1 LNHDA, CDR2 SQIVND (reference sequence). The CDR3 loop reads CASSESSSQPQHF. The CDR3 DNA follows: TGTGCCAGTAGTGAGTCTTCATCTCAGCCCCAGCATTTT.

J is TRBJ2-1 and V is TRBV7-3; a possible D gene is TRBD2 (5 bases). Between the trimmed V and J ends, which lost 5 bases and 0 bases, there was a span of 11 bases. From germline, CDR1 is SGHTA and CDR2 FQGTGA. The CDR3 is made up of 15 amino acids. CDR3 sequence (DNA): TGTGCCAGCAGCATTACTAGAAGCTCCTACAATGAGCAGTTCTTC. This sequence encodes CASSITRSSYNEQFF.

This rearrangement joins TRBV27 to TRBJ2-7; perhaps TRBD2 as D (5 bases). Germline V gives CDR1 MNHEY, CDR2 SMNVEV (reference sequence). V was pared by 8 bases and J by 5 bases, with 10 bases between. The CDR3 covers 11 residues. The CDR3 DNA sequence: TGTGCCAGCGCCAGCGGACACGAGCAGTACTTC. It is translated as CASASGHEQYF.

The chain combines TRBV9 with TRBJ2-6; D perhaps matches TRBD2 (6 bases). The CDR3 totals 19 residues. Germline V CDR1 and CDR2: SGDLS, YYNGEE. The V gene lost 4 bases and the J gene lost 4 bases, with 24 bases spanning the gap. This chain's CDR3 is CASSPHSHGSFSGANVLTF. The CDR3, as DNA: TGTGCCAGCAGCCCTCATTCCCACGGGAGTTTTTCAGGGGCCAACGTCCTGACTTTC.

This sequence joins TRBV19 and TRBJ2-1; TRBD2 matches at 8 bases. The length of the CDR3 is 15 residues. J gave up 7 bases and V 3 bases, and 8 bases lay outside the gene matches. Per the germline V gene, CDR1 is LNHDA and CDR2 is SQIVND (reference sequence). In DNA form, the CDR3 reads TGTGCCAGTAGTATTCCGGGAGGGGTACCAAATGAGCAGTTCTTC. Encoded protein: CASSIPGGVPNEQFF.

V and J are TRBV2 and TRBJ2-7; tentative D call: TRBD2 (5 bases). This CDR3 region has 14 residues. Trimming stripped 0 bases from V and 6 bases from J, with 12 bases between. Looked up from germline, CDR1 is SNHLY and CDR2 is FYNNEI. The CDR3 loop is CASSEAGSRGEQYF. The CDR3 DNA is TGTGCCAGCAGTGAAGCGGGGAGCCGAGGCGAGCAGTACTTC.

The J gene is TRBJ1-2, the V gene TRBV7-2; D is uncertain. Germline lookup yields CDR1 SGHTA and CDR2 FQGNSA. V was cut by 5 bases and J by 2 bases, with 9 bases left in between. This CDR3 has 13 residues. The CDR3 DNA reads TGTGCCAGCAGCACCCTAGGAAACTATGGCTACACCTTC. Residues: CASSTLGNYGYTF.

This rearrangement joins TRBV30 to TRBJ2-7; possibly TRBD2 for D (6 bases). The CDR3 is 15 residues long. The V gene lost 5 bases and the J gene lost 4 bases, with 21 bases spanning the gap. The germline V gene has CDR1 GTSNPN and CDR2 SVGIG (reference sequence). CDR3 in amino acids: CAWRLGGTPTYEQYF. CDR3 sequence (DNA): TGTGCCTGGCGACTCGGCGGGACGCCGACATACGAGCAGTACTTC.

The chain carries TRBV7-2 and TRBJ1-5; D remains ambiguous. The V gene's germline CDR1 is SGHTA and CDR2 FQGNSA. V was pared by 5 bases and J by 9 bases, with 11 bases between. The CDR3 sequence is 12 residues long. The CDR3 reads CASSRSRGPQHF. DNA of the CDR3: TGTGCCAGCAGCCGGAGTCGTGGGCCCCAGCATTTT. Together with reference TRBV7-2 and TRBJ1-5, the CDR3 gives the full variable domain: GAGVSQSPSNKVTEKGKDVELRCDPISGHTALYWYRQSLGQGLEFLIYFQGNSAPDKSGLPSDRFSAERTGGSVSTLTIQRTQQEDSAVYLCASSRSRGPQHFGDGTRLSIL.

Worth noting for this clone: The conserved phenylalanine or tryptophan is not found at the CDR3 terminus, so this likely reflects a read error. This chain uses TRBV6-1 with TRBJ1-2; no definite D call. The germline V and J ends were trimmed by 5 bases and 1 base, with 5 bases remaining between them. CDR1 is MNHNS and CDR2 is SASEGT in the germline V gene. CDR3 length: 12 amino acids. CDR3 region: CASSLGNYGYTS. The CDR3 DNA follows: TGTGCCAGCAGTTTGGGTAACTATGGCTACACCTCC.